The 2 T cell receptor beta chains below all came from one sample that was sequenced in a study of blood T cell repertoires in COVID-19. Clones were sequenced by immunoSEQ multiplex PCR, and TCRdb holds only the in-frame ones, with some missing. The table has 50,000 to 65,000 clones, 84% seen once. The material sequenced was peripheral blood. These receptor sequences come from a man aged 55 to 70 with COVID-19, enrolled during active disease.

The chain uses TRBV4-1 and TRBJ1-5; 10 nucleotides align to TRBD1. V was clipped by 3 bases and J by 8 bases; unmatched bases: 10. Germline V gives CDR1 MGHRA, CDR2 YSYEKL. This CDR3 is 16 amino acids long. The CDR3 DNA follows: TGCGCCAGCAGCCAGAGTCGGACAGGGGGAATCAAGCCCCAGCATTTT. Translation gives CASSQSRTGGIKPQHF.

The chain couples TRBV12-5 to TRBJ1-5; 7 bases are a match to TRBD1. This CDR3 region has 16 residues. V was pared by 5 bases and J by 2 bases, with 9 bases of the junction left unmatched. Germline CDR1 LGHNT, CDR2 FRNRAP. CDR3 coding DNA: TGTGCTAGTGGTACGAGAGCCGGGACAGGCAATCAGCCCCAGCATTTT. It translates to CASGTRAGTGNQPQHF.